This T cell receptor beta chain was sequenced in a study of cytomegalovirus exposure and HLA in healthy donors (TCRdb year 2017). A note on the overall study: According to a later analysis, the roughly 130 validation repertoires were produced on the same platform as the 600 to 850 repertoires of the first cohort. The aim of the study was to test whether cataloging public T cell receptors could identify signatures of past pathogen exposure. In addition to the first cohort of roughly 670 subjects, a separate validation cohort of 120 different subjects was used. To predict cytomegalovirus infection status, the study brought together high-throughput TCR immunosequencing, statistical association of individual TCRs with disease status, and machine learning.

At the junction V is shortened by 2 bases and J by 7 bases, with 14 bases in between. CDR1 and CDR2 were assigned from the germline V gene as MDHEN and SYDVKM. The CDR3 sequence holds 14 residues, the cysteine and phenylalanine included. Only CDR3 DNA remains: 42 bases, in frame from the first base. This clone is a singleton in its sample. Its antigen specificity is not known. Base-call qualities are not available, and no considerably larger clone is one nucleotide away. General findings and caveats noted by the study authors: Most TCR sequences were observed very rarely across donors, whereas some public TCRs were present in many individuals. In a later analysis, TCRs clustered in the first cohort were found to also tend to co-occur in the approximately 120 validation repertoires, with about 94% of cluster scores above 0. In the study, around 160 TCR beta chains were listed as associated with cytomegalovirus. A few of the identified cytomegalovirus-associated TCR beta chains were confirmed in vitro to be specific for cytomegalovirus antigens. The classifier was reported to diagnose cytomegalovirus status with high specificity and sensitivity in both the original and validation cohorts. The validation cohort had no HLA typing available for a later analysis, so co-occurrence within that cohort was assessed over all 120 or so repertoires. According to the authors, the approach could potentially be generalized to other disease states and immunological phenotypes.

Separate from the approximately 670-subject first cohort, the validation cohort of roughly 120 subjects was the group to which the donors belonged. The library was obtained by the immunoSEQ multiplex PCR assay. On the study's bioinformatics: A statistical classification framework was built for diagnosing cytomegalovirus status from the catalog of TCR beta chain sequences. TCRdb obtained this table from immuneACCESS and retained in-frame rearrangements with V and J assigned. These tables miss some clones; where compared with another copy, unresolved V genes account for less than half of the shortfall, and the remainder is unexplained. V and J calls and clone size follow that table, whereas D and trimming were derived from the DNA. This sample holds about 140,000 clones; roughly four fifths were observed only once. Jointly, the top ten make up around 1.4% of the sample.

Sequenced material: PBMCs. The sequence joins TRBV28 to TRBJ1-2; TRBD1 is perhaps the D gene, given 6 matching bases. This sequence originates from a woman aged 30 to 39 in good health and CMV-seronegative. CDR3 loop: CASSLEGGASGYTF. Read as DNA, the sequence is TGTGCCAGCAGTTTAGAGGGGGGGGCGTCTGGCTACACCTTC.